This is a list of T cell receptor beta chains from one sample in a study of T cell changes during pregnancy in multiple sclerosis. Clones were read by immunoSEQ multiplex PCR, and TCRdb kept only the in-frame ones, dropping some. This sample has about 61,000 clones, with approximately 88% found just once. The material was peripheral blood, obtained in the first trimester of pregnancy. Receptors originate from a female donor with multiple sclerosis, enrolled in a pregnancy study. CDR3s include the opening cysteine and the closing phenylalanine or tryptophan. D genes are given only for firm matches. Some rows mark clone size as missing; the rest say once, few, many or name a class of expanded clone.

v_gene: TRBV30
j_gene: TRBJ1-1
abundance: few
d_gene: .
CDR3nt: TGTGCCTGGAGTGCAAATAGCGCGGGGGAAGCTTTCTTT
CDR3aa: CAWSANSAGEAFF

v_gene: TRBV19
j_gene: TRBJ1-1
abundance: .
d_gene: TRBD1
CDR3nt: TGTGCCAGTATGGGTTGGGACAGAAACACTGAAGCTTTCTTT
CDR3aa: CASMGWDRNTEAFF

v_gene: TRBV7-8
j_gene: TRBJ2-7
abundance: .
d_gene: .
CDR3nt: TGTGCCAGCAGCTTAGCGCTAAAGGTGACTAGGGGTTACGAGCAGTACTTC
CDR3aa: CASSLALKVTRGYEQYF

v_gene: TRBV7-2
j_gene: TRBJ2-1
abundance: .
d_gene: TRBD2
CDR3nt: TGTGCCAGTACCGGGACTAGCGGGAGTACTGAGCAGTTCTTC
CDR3aa: CASTGTSGSTEQFF

v_gene: TRBV19
j_gene: TRBJ1-2
abundance: .
d_gene: TRBD1
CDR3nt: TGTGCCAGTAGGGGACAGTCAGAATATGGCTACACCTTC
CDR3aa: CASRGQSEYGYTF

v_gene: TRBV7-9
j_gene: TRBJ2-7
abundance: few
d_gene: TRBD2
CDR3nt: TGTGCCAGCAGCAGAGGACTAGCCTACGAGCAGTACTTC
CDR3aa: CASSRGLAYEQYF

v_gene: TRBV6-1
j_gene: TRBJ1-3
abundance: .
d_gene: .
CDR3nt: TGTGCCAGCAAGATGACGGGGTACTCTGGAAACACCATATATTTT
CDR3aa: CASKMTGYSGNTIYF

v_gene: TRBV7-9
j_gene: TRBJ2-3
abundance: .
d_gene: TRBD2
CDR3nt: TGTGCCAGCAGCTCTGGGCTGACTAGCGGGAGGGAAGGGACAGATACGCAGTATTTT
CDR3aa: CASSSGLTSGREGTDTQYF

v_gene: TRBV27
j_gene: TRBJ1-2
abundance: .
d_gene: TRBD1
CDR3nt: TGTGCCAGCAGTTTTTCCAGGGGGCTAGCTGGCTACACCTTC
CDR3aa: CASSFSRGLAGYTF

v_gene: TRBV30
j_gene: TRBJ1-5
abundance: few
d_gene: .
CDR3nt: TGTGCCTGGAGTAGCGGTATGGGTGGGAATCAGCCCCAGCATTTT
CDR3aa: CAWSSGMGGNQPQHF

v_gene: TRBV30
j_gene: TRBJ2-2
abundance: .
d_gene: TRBD2
CDR3nt: TGTGCCTGGAGTGCCTCGACTAGCGGGAACACCGGGGAGCTGTTTTTT
CDR3aa: CAWSASTSGNTGELFF

v_gene: TRBV9
j_gene: TRBJ2-3
abundance: .
d_gene: .
CDR3nt: TGTGCCAGCAGCGGGCGGACTCCCGGACTCACAGATACGCAGTATTTT
CDR3aa: CASSGRTPGLTDTQYF

v_gene: TRBV4-2
j_gene: TRBJ2-1
abundance: many
d_gene: TRBD2
CDR3nt: TGTGCCAGCAGCCAAGAGGGGACTAGCGGGCACAATGAGCAGTTCTTC
CDR3aa: CASSQEGTSGHNEQFF

v_gene: TRBV18
j_gene: TRBJ1-2
abundance: .
d_gene: .
CDR3nt: TGTGCCAGCTCACCACCCGGGCCAGGGTTTGACTACACCTTC
CDR3aa: CASSPPGPGFDYTF

v_gene: TRBV11-2
j_gene: TRBJ1-1
abundance: .
d_gene: .
CDR3nt: TGTGCCAGCAGACAGAACACTGAAGCTTTCTTT
CDR3aa: CASRQNTEAFF

v_gene: TRBV11-2
j_gene: TRBJ2-7
abundance: once
d_gene: .
CDR3nt: TGTGCCAGCAGCCGAACGGTGGTCTCCTACGAGCAGTACTTC
CDR3aa: CASSRTVVSYEQYF

v_gene: TRBV6-5
j_gene: TRBJ1-4
abundance: .
d_gene: .
CDR3nt: TGTGCCAGCAGTTACTCGGGCAGGGGTGGTGAAAAACTGTTTTTT
CDR3aa: CASSYSGRGGEKLFF

v_gene: TRBV11-2
j_gene: TRBJ2-7
abundance: .
d_gene: .
CDR3nt: TGTGCCAGCAGCTTACCCAAGGACTCTCCCTCCTACGAGCAGTACTTC
CDR3aa: CASSLPKDSPSYEQYF

v_gene: TRBV28
j_gene: TRBJ1-5
abundance: .
d_gene: .
CDR3nt: TGTGCCAGCAGTTTGACAGACCCCCCCAATCAGCCCCAGCATTTT
CDR3aa: CASSLTDPPNQPQHF

v_gene: TRBV9
j_gene: TRBJ2-1
abundance: .
d_gene: TRBD2
CDR3nt: TGTGCCAGCAGCCCCCTTTTGGCTAGCGGGAGTTATGAGCAGTTCTTC
CDR3aa: CASSPLLASGSYEQFF

v_gene: TRBV5-4
j_gene: TRBJ2-7
abundance: .
d_gene: TRBD2
CDR3nt: TGTGCCAGCAGCGCAGGTCCCGGGACTAGCCCCTACGAGCAGTACTTC
CDR3aa: CASSAGPGTSPYEQYF

v_gene: TRBV10-3
j_gene: TRBJ2-6
abundance: .
d_gene: TRBD1
CDR3nt: TGTGCCATCAGTGAGAGAGACAGGGGCACAAGTGGGGCCAACGTCCTGACTTTC
CDR3aa: CAISERDRGTSGANVLTF

v_gene: TRBV12-5
j_gene: TRBJ2-1
abundance: once
d_gene: .
CDR3nt: TGTGCTTCCCAAATCGGGGGAGGACATGAGCAGTTCTTC
CDR3aa: CASQIGGGHEQFF

v_gene: TRBV6-6
j_gene: TRBJ1-2
abundance: .
d_gene: .
CDR3nt: TGTGCCAGCAGACCGGACAACTCCTATGGCTACACCTTC
CDR3aa: CASRPDNSYGYTF

v_gene: TRBV11-1
j_gene: TRBJ1-1
abundance: .
d_gene: .
CDR3nt: TGTGCCAGCACCCCCGGGGGATTGAACACTGAAGCTTTCTTT
CDR3aa: CASTPGGLNTEAFF

v_gene: TRBV7-2
j_gene: TRBJ1-4
abundance: few
d_gene: .
CDR3nt: TGTGCCAGCAGCCCTGGTTCGACAGACGGAAAACTGTTTTTT
CDR3aa: CASSPGSTDGKLFF

v_gene: TRBV18
j_gene: TRBJ2-7
abundance: .
d_gene: TRBD2
CDR3nt: TGTGCCAGCTCACCGCCTAGCGGGAGAGGCTACGAGCAGTACTTC
CDR3aa: CASSPPSGRGYEQYF